The 23 T cell receptor beta chains below all came from one sample that was sequenced in a study of Tregs in tolerant kidney transplant recipients. Generated by immunoSEQ multiplex PCR, the TCRdb table keeps only in-frame clones and is missing some. The table lists 25,000 to 35,000 clones. The sample was CD8+ T cells from blood, taken before the transplant. The receptor source for this set is a human donor who received a combined kidney and bone marrow transplant.

Regarding this clone: Read coverage stops 3 residues before the CDR3 terminus; the germline J gene supplies the remainder. The chain recombines TRBV19 with TRBJ2-7; 10 positions agree with TRBD2. The CDR3 length is 15 residues. From germline, CDR1 is LNHDA and CDR2 SQIVND (reference sequence). The V and J ends lost 6 bases and 0 bases, in that order; junction bases with no gene match: 5. The sequenced part of the CDR3 DNA is TGTGCCAGTAGGCTAGGACTAGCGGACTCCTACGAG. Residues: CASRLGLADSYE. The entire CDR3 protein is CASRLGLADSYEQYF.

Concerning this clone: Read sequence stops 3 residues before the CDR3 end, and the germline J gene provides the missing end. The genes are TRBV7-1 and TRBJ1-2; D might be TRBD1 (6 bases). TRBV7-1 is treated as an ORF (open reading frame) with a function not yet certain. The CDR3 has 20 residues. The CDR3 here is CASSSQYKGVQRGSVSGYTF. CDR3 DNA, as far as it was read: TGTGCCAGCAGCTCCCAGTATAAGGGGGTTCAAAGGGGGTCGGTTTCCGGC.

In regard to this clone: The read is 3 residues too short to cover the CDR3 end, so that end is filled in from the germline J gene. V usage is TRBV2 and J usage is TRBJ2-2, with 8 nucleotides matching TRBD1. The ends lost 9 bases at V and 0 bases at J; junction bases unmatched: 9. This CDR3 is 16 amino acids long. Looked up from germline, CDR1 is SNHLY and CDR2 is FYNNEI. The CDR3 sequence: CASFGTGGPNTGELFF. Incomplete CDR3 DNA: TGTGCCAGTTTTGGGACAGGAGGTCCGAACACCGGGGAG.

The DNA read from the CDR3 is TGTGCCAGCAGCTTGATGGGGGCTTACAATGAG. Protein sequence: CASSLMGAYNE. The entire CDR3 protein reads CASSLMGAYNEQFF. The rearrangement joins TRBV7-6 to TRBJ2-1, with a possible D match to TRBD1 (6 bases). The read stops 3 residues short of the end of the CDR3; the missing end is completed from the germline J gene. Trimming shortened V by 3 bases and J by 4 bases, and 10 bases separated the two germline ends. Germline loops: CDR1 SGHVS, CDR2 FNYEAQ. This CDR3 contains 14 residues.

As to this clone: The CDR3 end lies 3 residues beyond the end of the read and is filled in from the germline J gene. The chain employs TRBV29-1 and TRBJ1-1, with 12 bases matching TRBD1. There are 14 residues in the CDR3. The junction had 7 bases not matched to a gene; V was cut back by 7 bases and J by 4 bases. CDR1 is SQVTM and CDR2 is ANQGSEA in the germline V gene. The CDR3 here is CSAGTGGPFTEAFF. Partial CDR3 DNA: TGCAGCGCCGGGACAGGGGGCCCTTTCACTGAA.

A word on this clone: The read ends 3 residues early relative to the CDR3; the germline J gene fills the gap. The chain uses TRBV5-1 and TRBJ1-1, with 7 nucleotides matching TRBD1. Unmatched junction bases numbered 8, after V lost 4 bases and J lost 5 bases. CDR1 is SGHRS and CDR2 is YFSETQ in the germline V gene. The CDR3 has 14 amino acids. CDR3 region: CASSPEGASTEAFF. The sequenced CDR3 bases are TGCGCCAGCAGCCCTGAGGGGGCGAGTACTGAA.

About this clone itself: Sequencing ends 3 residues short of the CDR3 end; the germline J gene provides the rest. This chain uses TRBV5-6 with TRBJ2-7, with TRBD1 as a possible D gene (5 bases). This CDR3 has 14 residues. Trimming removed 0 bases at V and 5 bases at J, with 12 bases between. The germline gives CDR1 SGHDT, CDR2 YYEEEE. CDR3 DNA, as far as it was read: TGTGCCAGCAGCTTGGGCAGGGCCGACCACGAG. Its protein is CASSLGRADHE. The full CDR3 is CASSLGRADHEQYF.

Worth noting for this clone: The read terminates 3 residues before the CDR3 end, so the remaining end is supplied by the germline J gene. The J gene is TRBJ2-3, the V gene TRBV6-4; D is possibly TRBD1 (5 bases). Germline assignment: CDR1 MRHNA and CDR2 SNTAGT. The germline V and J ends were trimmed by 3 bases and 3 bases, with 7 bases remaining between them. The CDR3 spans 13 residues. CDR3 DNA, as far as it was read: TGTGCCAGCAGTGAGACAGAGACAGATACG. Translation gives CASSETETDT. The CDR3 reads in full as CASSETETDTQYF.

Notes on this clone: The read falls 3 residues short of the CDR3 end, and the missing part is taken from the germline J gene. The chain employs TRBV19 and TRBJ1-5, with D unclear. The CDR3 spans 15 residues. Trimming removed 3 bases at V and 0 bases at J, with 9 bases between. Per the germline V gene, CDR1 is LNHDA and CDR2 is SQIVND (reference sequence). Here the CDR3 reads CASSIPAGSNQPQHF. CDR3 bases read: TGTGCCAGTAGTATCCCGGCGGGTAGCAATCAGCCC.

CDR3 DNA (partial): TGTGCCAGTAGCGAACAGGGGTCGGGCGGGGAG. Encoded protein: CASSEQGSGGE. The whole CDR3 sequence is CASSEQGSGGELFF. V gene TRBV19 combines with J gene TRBJ2-2, with TRBD1 identical over 7 bases. Read sequence stops 3 residues before the CDR3 end, and the germline J gene provides the missing end. Trimming cost V 6 bases and J 7 bases; bases outside gene matches: 8. The CDR3 totals 14 residues. Germline V gives CDR1 LNHDA, CDR2 SQIVND (reference sequence).

About this clone itself: The CDR3 end lies 3 residues beyond the end of the read and is filled in from the germline J gene. This chain connects TRBV7-6 to TRBJ2-1, with 11 nucleotides matching TRBD2. Germline loops: CDR1 SGHVS, CDR2 FNYEAQ. The CDR3 has 18 amino acids. With 0 bases clipped from V and 4 bases from J, the junction kept 8 bases outside the gene matches. The chain's CDR3 is CASSLALAGALRYNEQFF. CDR3 DNA, as far as it was read: TGTGCCAGCAGCTTAGCACTAGCGGGAGCCTTGCGGTACAATGAG.

For this clone: The CDR3 end is not reached by the read, which stops 3 residues before it; the germline J gene fills it in. The V gene is TRBV30, the J gene TRBJ1-2, with D perhaps matching TRBD1 (6 bases). The length of the CDR3 is 14 residues. Germline CDR1 is GTSNPN and CDR2 is SVGIG (reference sequence). CDR3 protein: CAWSNRQDRGGYTF. The covered CDR3 bases are TGTGCCTGGAGTAATCGACAGGACCGCGGAGGC.

Points on this clone: The CDR3 goes on 3 residues after the read ends, and that part is filled in from the germline J gene. The chain recombines TRBV2 with TRBJ1-4; 12 positions match TRBD1. There are 15 residues in the CDR3. After removal of 8 bases from V and 8 bases from J, the junction contained 9 bases not matched to a gene. Germline V lookup: CDR1 SNHLY, CDR2 FYNNEI. This chain's CDR3 is CASSDSGTGGEKLFF. The sequenced CDR3 bases are TGTGCCAGCTCTGATTCCGGGACAGGGGGCGAAAAA.

On this clone: Sequencing ends 3 residues short of the CDR3 end; the germline J gene provides the rest. V usage is TRBV13 and J usage is TRBJ2-4; 7 bases fit TRBD2. Germline V gene lookup returns CDR1 PRHDT and CDR2 FYEKMQ (reference sequence). This CDR3 contains 16 residues. J was trimmed by 0 bases and V by 4 bases; bases with no gene match: 6. The DNA read from the CDR3 is TGTGCCAGCAGCTCCCGGGACTACTTAGCCAAAAACATT. The encoded protein is CASSSRDYLAKNI. The whole CDR3 sequence reads CASSSRDYLAKNIQYF.

A word on this clone: The read halts 3 residues ahead of the CDR3 end, with the missing end drawn from the germline J gene. V and J are TRBV18 and TRBJ1-5; D call uncertain. The CDR3 runs 14 residues. V shed 4 bases and J shed 1 base, with 8 bases lying between them. Germline CDR1 KGHSH, CDR2 LQKENI. CDR3 loop: CASSLTESNQPQHF. The sequenced part of the CDR3 DNA is TGTGCCAGCTCACTTACAGAGAGCAATCAGCCC.

About this clone: The read ends 3 residues early relative to the CDR3; the germline J gene fills the gap. The chain is built from TRBV7-2 and TRBJ2-3; 7 nucleotides line up with TRBD2. V trimming: 4 bases; J trimming: 5 bases; junction bases outside the gene matches: 9. Germline CDR1 is SGHTA and CDR2 is FQGNSA. The CDR3 has 15 amino acids. The covered CDR3 bases are TGTGCCAGCAGCTGGGCGGGAGCCACGGAAGATACG. This encodes CASSWAGATEDT. From start to end, the CDR3 is CASSWAGATEDTQYF.

In the case of this clone: The read ends 3 residues before the CDR3 terminus; that terminus is restored from the germline J gene. The J gene is TRBJ1-3, the V gene TRBV19; D is possibly TRBD1 (6 bases). The germline gives CDR1 LNHDA, CDR2 SQIVND (reference sequence). The CDR3 extends over 14 amino acids. V lost 7 bases to trimming and J lost 6 bases, with 16 bases between them. CDR3: CASMRRGAVNTIYF. The sequenced part of the CDR3 DNA is TGTGCCAGTATGAGGCGGGGGGCCGTAAACACC.

As to this clone: The read falls 3 residues short of the CDR3 end, and the missing part is taken from the germline J gene. Other DNA variants within this sample encode the same CDR3. The chain is built from TRBV19 and TRBJ2-1, with D tentatively TRBD2 (6 bases). V was pared by 3 bases and J by 0 bases, with 9 bases between. Germline assignment: CDR1 LNHDA and CDR2 SQIVND (reference sequence). This CDR3 contains 15 residues. CDR3 sequence: CASSISGSSYNEQFF. The covered CDR3 bases are TGTGCCAGTAGTATTAGCGGAAGCTCCTACAATGAG.

On this clone: The observed sequence ends 3 residues before the CDR3 terminus, with the missing tail filled in from the germline J gene. V gene TRBV6-1 combines with J gene TRBJ2-1; TRBD1 matches at 9 bases. The CDR3 runs to 14 residues. The germline V gene encodes CDR1 MNHNS and CDR2 SASEGT. J lost 6 bases, V lost 4 bases, and 4 bases had no gene match. CDR3 DNA (partial): TGTGCCAGCAGTGTCCACAGGGGGCTCAATGAG. Amino acids: CASSVHRGLNE. Given in full, the CDR3 is CASSVHRGLNEQFF.

About this clone: Read data end 3 residues before the CDR3 end; the end is taken from the germline J gene. The gene calls are TRBV6-2 or TRBV6-3 and TRBJ1-2; D uncertain. This CDR3 region has 15 residues. Germline assignment: CDR1 MNHEY and CDR2 SVGEGT. The ends were cut back, 2 bases at V and 3 bases at J, with 13 bases in the middle. The CDR3 reads CASSYGPLEDYGYTF. The CDR3 DNA, read in part, is TGTGCCAGCAGTTACGGTCCCCTTGAGGACTATGGC.

CDR3 DNA, as far as it was read: TGTGCCAGCAGCCGAACTAGCGACCCCCAAGATACG. Translation: CASSRTSDPQDT. The whole CDR3 region reads CASSRTSDPQDTQYF. The chain joins TRBV7-9 to TRBJ2-3; 7 nucleotides match TRBD2. The read ends 3 residues early relative to the CDR3; the germline J gene fills the gap. Germline CDR1 and CDR2: SEHNR and FQNEAQ (reference sequence). The CDR3 has 15 residues. Trimming took 5 bases from V and 5 from J; bases not matched to a gene: 10.

Comment on this clone: The read falls 3 residues short of the CDR3 end, and the missing part is taken from the germline J gene. The chain couples TRBV19 to TRBJ2-1; 9 bases fit TRBD2. After removal of 6 bases from V and 1 base from J, the junction contained 4 bases not matched to a gene. CDR1 is LNHDA and CDR2 is SQIVND in the germline V gene (reference sequence). The CDR3 extends over 15 amino acids. Partial CDR3 DNA: TGTGCCAGTAGAGGAGCGGGGGGATCCTACAATGAG. Protein product: CASRGAGGSYNE. The CDR3 in its entirety is CASRGAGGSYNEQFF.

In regard to this clone: The read halts 3 residues ahead of the CDR3 end, with the missing end drawn from the germline J gene. This rearrangement joins TRBV7-2 to TRBJ2-1; weak D call: TRBD2 (5 bases). Germline CDR1 is SGHTA and CDR2 is FQGNSA. V was trimmed by 3 bases and J by 3 bases, leaving 6 bases between them. This CDR3 is built from 13 residues. The covered CDR3 bases are TGTGCCAGCAGCTTTGGACTCTACAATGAG. Its protein product is CASSFGLYNE. The whole CDR3 sequence reads CASSFGLYNEQFF.